These 10 T cell receptor beta chains came from one sample sequenced in a study of spatial heterogeneity in lung cancer. TCRdb reprocessed the 5' RACE reads via MiXCR and lists one record per CDR3 protein. The sample yields about 44,000 distinct CDR3 sequences, roughly 15% seen once. The time point was: sample taken at primary tumor resection. Sample: PBMCs, taken at surgery. The origin of the receptors is a male donor with early-stage non-small cell lung cancer.

This clonotype occurred a few times. V and J are TRBV12-3 or TRBV12-4 and TRBJ2-3; 11 nucleotides agree with TRBD2. The CDR3 loop spans 15 amino acids. Unmatched junction bases numbered 6, after V lost 7 bases and J lost 3 bases. CDR3 in amino acids: CASTLGLAATDTQYF. The CDR3 DNA sequence: TGTGCCAGCACCTTGGGACTAGCGGCGACAGATACGCAGTATTTT.

This clonotype was counted only a few times. The chain couples TRBV10-2 to TRBJ2-1; 7 positions match TRBD2. CDR3 length: 17 residues. Germline trimming cut 0 bases from V and 0 bases from J; bases unmatched to any gene: 5. In germline, CDR1 is WSHSY, CDR2 SAAADI. The CDR3 is CASSESTGGSSYNEQFF. The CDR3 DNA sequence: TGCGCCAGCAGTGAGTCGACTGGCGGGAGCTCCTACAATGAGCAGTTCTTC.

There are a few counts of this clonotype. The rearrangement links TRBV10-3 to TRBJ2-3, with D possibly matching TRBD2 (6 bases). The germline CDR1 and CDR2 sequences are ENHRY and SYGVKD. There are 15 residues in the CDR3. V lost 3 bases, J lost 0 bases, and 10 bases lay in between. The DNA of the CDR3 is TGTGCCATCAGTGAATCCGGGAGCAGCACAGATACGCAGTATTTT. Amino acid sequence: CAISESGSSTDTQYF.

This clonotype was seen a few times. The gene calls are TRBV30 and TRBJ1-2; D is unresolved. CDR1 is GTSNPN, CDR2 SVGIG, per germline (reference sequence). The V and J ends lost 3 bases and 2 bases respectively, with 10 bases between them. The CDR3 totals 13 residues. The CDR3 nucleotides are TGTGCCTGGAGCGCATCACGGAACTATGGCTACACCTTC. Its translation: CAWSASRNYGYTF.

This clonotype was seen many times. J is TRBJ2-1 and V is TRBV4-1; the D gene is possibly TRBD2 (5 bases). The CDR3 sequence is 15 residues long. Germline V gives CDR1 MGHRA, CDR2 YSYEKL. Trimming shortened V by 0 bases and J by 2 bases, and 8 bases separated the two germline ends. As DNA, the CDR3 is TGCGCCAGCAGCCAAGATAGCGAAGCCTACAATGAGCAGTTCTTC. It codes for CASSQDSEAYNEQFF.

The V call is TRBV7-2, the J call TRBJ1-2; D gene ambiguous. Germline V gene sequence: CDR1 SGHTA, CDR2 FQGNSA. The CDR3 loop spans 16 amino acids. Trimming took 3 bases from V and 2 from J, leaving 16 bases between them. CDR3 in DNA: TGTGCCAGCAGCTTCCCCGGGCGAGGGTCCAACTATGGCTACACCTTC. It is translated as CASSFPGRGSNYGYTF. Drawing the rest from reference TRBV7-2 and TRBJ1-2, the complete variable domain is GAGVSQSPSNKVTEKGKDVELRCDPISGHTALYWYRQSLGQGLEFLIYFQGNSAPDKSGLPSDRFSAERTGGSVSTLTIQRTQQEDSAVYLCASSFPGRGSNYGYTFGSGTRLTVV.

This clonotype showed up just a few times. This chain links TRBV7-2 with TRBJ2-6, with D unresolved. The CDR3 runs 14 residues. V gave up 6 bases and J gave up 3 bases, with 9 bases separating them. Per the germline V gene, CDR1 is SGHTA and CDR2 is FQGNSA. The CDR3 is CASSTGVGANVLTF. In DNA form, the CDR3 reads TGTGCCAGCAGTACCGGTGTTGGGGCCAACGTCCTGACTTTC.

This clonotype showed up just a few times. This sequence joins TRBV4-3 and TRBJ2-1, with D possibly TRBD2 on 5 matching bases. The CDR3 is 18 amino acids. CDR1 and CDR2 (germline): LGHNA, YSLEER. Trimming removed 0 bases from V and 0 bases from J, with 15 bases in between. The CDR3 region has the DNA TGCGCCAGCAGCCAAGAAGGTGGGCGGGCCACCTCCTACAATGAGCAGTTCTTC. The encoded protein is CASSQEGGRATSYNEQFF.

This clonotype was seen ten or more times. The rearrangement uses TRBV28 and TRBJ1-3; D is undetermined. Germline V gene sequence: CDR1 MDHEN, CDR2 SYDVKM. The CDR3 is 14 amino acids. V gave up 6 bases and J gave up 0 bases, with 9 bases separating them. The CDR3 protein is CASRVKYSGNTIYF. In DNA form, the CDR3 reads TGTGCCAGCAGGGTAAAATACTCTGGAAACACCATATATTTT.

The CDR3 region has the DNA TGCAGCGTTGGACTAGCGGGGAACAATGAGCAGTTCTTC. It specifies CSVGLAGNNEQFF. J is TRBJ2-1 and V is TRBV29-1; the match to TRBD2 covers 11 bases. The J segment lost 5 bases and the V segment lost 4 bases, leaving 1 base of the junction unmatched. The CDR3 has 13 residues. Per the germline V gene, CDR1 is SQVTM and CDR2 is ANQGSEA.